The rows below give T cell receptor beta chains drawn from one sample of a study of blood T cell repertoires in COVID-19. The assay was immunoSEQ multiplex PCR, and TCRdb's table has in-frame clones only and misses some. The repertoire holds approximately 240,000 clones, with approximately 92% as singletons. Sequenced material: PBMCs or T cells enriched from blood (not recorded which). The receptors come from a young woman in a cohort exposed to, infected with or recovered from COVID-19 (not recorded which). The CDR3 runs from the conserved cysteine through the conserved F or W. A D gene is named only where the DNA matches it firmly. Expanded clones are given a class, and other clones once, few, many or no size at all.

v_gene	j_gene	d_gene	abundance	CDR3nt	CDR3aa
TRBV5-1	TRBJ2-3	TRBD1	.	TGCGCCAGCAGCCAGGGACAGGGCTACACAGATACGCAGTATTTT	CASSQGQGYTDTQYF
TRBV7-2	TRBJ1-6	.	.	TGTGCCAGCAGCCCCCTTGACAGGCTATTCACACCCCTCCACTTT	CASSPLDRLFTPLHF
TRBV27	TRBJ1-1	.	.	TGTGCCAGCAACCAGGGAGGACAAACTGAAGCTTTCTTT	CASNQGGQTEAFF
TRBV7-2	TRBJ1-6	.	.	TGTGCCAGCAGCTTAAATCCCGCGCAATACTCCTATAATTCACCCCTCCACTTT	CASSLNPAQYSYNSPLHF
TRBV27	TRBJ2-2	TRBD1	few	TGTGCCAGCGCCGTAGTTGGGACAGGGGAGTACCACGGGGAGCTGTTTTTT	CASAVVGTGEYHGELFF
TRBV27	TRBJ1-1	TRBD1	.	TGTGCCAGCAGTTGGACAGGGGACACTGAAGCTTTCTTT	CASSWTGDTEAFF
TRBV10-3	TRBJ1-2	.	.	TGTGCCATCAGTGAGTCGGAGGGTTCCCACTATGGCTACACCTTC	CAISESEGSHYGYTF
TRBV27	TRBJ1-2	TRBD1	.	TGTGCCAGCAGTTTGGCCAGGGGGCTGGGGGGCTACACCTTC	CASSLARGLGGYTF
TRBV6-5	TRBJ2-7	.	.	TGTGCCAGCGGGTTCGACAGTATCTACGAGCAGTACTTC	CASGFDSIYEQYF
TRBV7-3	TRBJ2-1	TRBD2	.	TGTGCCAGCAGCATCGTAGCGGGAAGCTCCTACAATGAGCAGTTCTTC	CASSIVAGSSYNEQFF
TRBV27	TRBJ1-2	.	.	TGTGCCAGCAGTCCCCCACCCCGAGGGGGTAACTATGGCTACACCTTC	CASSPPPRGGNYGYTF
TRBV29-1	TRBJ1-3	TRBD1	.	TGCAGCGTTGATGCCAGGGGGAATGGAAACACCATATATTTT	CSVDARGNGNTIYF
TRBV6-5	TRBJ1-2	.	.	TGTGCCAGCAGTTACCTTGGTAGCTTGCGGGGGAATGGCTACACCTTC	CASSYLGSLRGNGYTF
TRBV3-1/TRBV3-2	TRBJ1-5	.	once	TGTGCCAGCAGCAACAAGATTAGCAATCAGCCCCAGCATTTT	CASSNKISNQPQHF
TRBV2	TRBJ2-7	.	.	TGTGCCAGCAGTGGCACTAGCTCCTACGAGCAGTACTTC	CASSGTSSYEQYF
TRBV2	TRBJ2-3	TRBD1	.	TGTGCCAGTCACAGGGGGCTCGACGGAGATACGCAGTATTTT	CASHRGLDGDTQYF
TRBV5-4	TRBJ1-1	.	.	TGTGCCAGCAGCCGCGGAGGCTCCATGAACACTGAAGCTTTCTTT	CASSRGGSMNTEAFF
TRBV2	TRBJ2-7	TRBD1	.	TGTGCCAGCAGTGAGGGACAGAGTCCTTCCGAGCAGTACTTC	CASSEGQSPSEQYF
TRBV19	TRBJ2-1	.	.	TGTGCCAGTGGGGACTCCGCCGTCAGGAATGAGCAGTTCTTC	CASGDSAVRNEQFF
TRBV7-9	TRBJ1-6	.	.	TGTGCCAGCAGCTTAGTTTGGGGGCCGGATAATTCACCCCTCCACTTT	CASSLVWGPDNSPLHF
TRBV12-3/TRBV12-4	TRBJ1-1	.	.	TGTGCCTCGGGGGGGGGCATGAACACTGAAGCTTTCTTT	CASGGGMNTEAFF
TRBV29-1	TRBJ1-1	.	.	TGCAGCGTTGCCCAGGGTTGGGGAATGAACACTGAAGCTTTCTTT	CSVAQGWGMNTEAFF
TRBV3-1/TRBV3-2	TRBJ2-5	TRBD2	.	TGTGCCAGCAGCCCCCTAGCGGTACCTGAGACCCAGTACTTC	CASSPLAVPETQYF
TRBV5-1	TRBJ2-1	TRBD2	.	TGCGCCAGCAGCTTGGGCAAGAAACTAGCGGGACTCGACTACAATGAGCAGTTCTTC	CASSLGKKLAGLDYNEQFF
TRBV6-1	TRBJ1-1	.	.	TGTGCCAGCAGTGAGACAGGAAACACTGAAGCTTTCTTT	CASSETGNTEAFF
TRBV24-1	TRBJ1-3	.	.	TGTGCCACCAGTGATCCCCGGGGATCTGGAAACACCATATATTTT	CATSDPRGSGNTIYF
TRBV5-4	TRBJ1-1	.	.	TGTGCCAGCAGCCTGGATGAGGGATGGGGGAACACTGAAGCTTTCTTT	CASSLDEGWGNTEAFF
TRBV11-3	TRBJ1-1	TRBD1	.	TGTGCCAGCAGCCTAGGTGGGACAGCGAACACTGAAGCTTTCTTT	CASSLGGTANTEAFF
TRBV15	TRBJ2-1	TRBD2	.	TGTGCCACCAGCAGAGGCGGGGGAAATGAGCAGTTCTTC	CATSRGGGNEQFF
TRBV5-6	TRBJ2-1	TRBD2	.	TGTGCCAGCAGCTGGTTAGCGGGAGATGAGCAGTTCTTC	CASSWLAGDEQFF
TRBV10-3	TRBJ1-2	.	.	TGTGCCATCAGTGCCACTTCCTATGGCTACACCTTC	CAISATSYGYTF
TRBV7-2	TRBJ2-1	TRBD2	.	TGTGCCAGCAGCTTAGGACTAGCGGGCTACAATGAGCAGTTCTTC	CASSLGLAGYNEQFF
TRBV15	TRBJ2-5	.	.	TGTGCCACCAGCAGACCCCCTTCGCAAGAGACCCAGTACTTC	CATSRPPSQETQYF
TRBV11-3	TRBJ2-7	TRBD2	once	TGTGCCAGCAGCGTTAGCGGGAACTCCTACGAGCAGTACTTC	CASSVSGNSYEQYF
TRBV5-4	TRBJ1-1	.	.	TGTGCCAGCAGATTGGCGGGGGGCTCGACCACTGAAGCTTTCTTT	CASRLAGGSTTEAFF
TRBV7-9	TRBJ2-3	.	few	TGTGCCAGCAGCTTAGTGGCAGGGCTGATTACAGATACGCAGTATTTT	CASSLVAGLITDTQYF
TRBV19	TRBJ1-2	TRBD1	.	TGTGCCAGTAGTACCCATCCGGGACAGCCGAACTATGGCTACACCTTC	CASSTHPGQPNYGYTF
TRBV6-5	TRBJ1-2	TRBD1	.	TGTGCCAGCAGACAGGGACAGGGGGTAGGGGGCTACACCTTC	CASRQGQGVGGYTF
TRBV5-1	TRBJ1-1	TRBD1	.	TGCGCCAGCAGCCTCAACAGGGGGTCAATGAACACTGAAGCTTTCTTT	CASSLNRGSMNTEAFF
TRBV4-1	TRBJ1-2	.	.	TGCGCCAGCAGCCGCTCAGGGGATGAGGATGGCTACACCTTC	CASSRSGDEDGYTF
TRBV19	TRBJ1-2	TRBD1	.	TGTGCCAGTAGTTCCCGGGGGAGGGACAGGGGACTTTATGGCTACACCTTC	CASSSRGRDRGLYGYTF
TRBV29-1	TRBJ2-1	.	.	TGCAGCGTTGGCCCTCGACGGAGTCCGGAGCAGTTCTTC	CSVGPRRSPEQFF
TRBV11-2	TRBJ1-1	.	.	TGTGCCAGCAGCTCCCGGGAAGGGTCGAGCACTGAAGCTTTCTTT	CASSSREGSSTEAFF